The 3 T cell receptor beta chains below were found in one sample sequenced in a study of T cell responses to AZD1222 COVID-19 vaccine. The data were produced by immunoSEQ multiplex PCR, yet TCRdb's version contains in-frame clones alone and is incomplete. This sample has about 150,000 clones, with around 90% found just once. The specimen was peripheral blood, collected on day 0 of AZD1222 vaccination. These receptors were collected from an adult in good health.

CDR3 coding DNA: TGCGCCAGCAGCCGGGGCAGGGAGGCCACTGAAGCTTTCTTT. Amino acids: CASSRGREATEAFF. The V gene is TRBV4-3, the J gene TRBJ1-1, with D perhaps TRBD1 (5 bases). The germline CDR1 and CDR2 sequences are LGHNA and YSLEER. CDR3 length equals 14 residues. Trimming pared 4 bases from V and 4 bases from J, leaving 13 bases between.

The table lists this clone with a few counts. The DNA is omitted, as the CDR3 cannot be located on it reliably, and the CDR3 follows TCRdb's listing. The chain combines TRBV3-1 (or the pseudogene TRBV3-2) with TRBJ1-1. The CDR3 comprises 13 residues, both ends counted. The germline V gene encodes CDR1 LGHDT and CDR2 YNNKEL (reference sequence). CDR3 loop: CASSQWGTGATFF.

The J gene is TRBJ1-3, the V gene TRBV2; D is unresolved. The length of the CDR3 is 15 residues. The V gene's germline CDR1 is SNHLY and CDR2 FYNNEI. V was pared by 0 bases and J by 3 bases, with 9 bases between. CDR3 nucleotides: TGTGCCAGCAGTGAAGCGCGGTCGTTTGGAAACACCATATATTTT. Translated: CASSEARSFGNTIYF.